Below, 23 T cell receptor beta chains from the same sample are listed, as sequenced in a study of CD8+ T cells in alopecia areata. The sequencing template was cDNA reverse transcribed from extracted RNA. The table came from immunoSEQ multiplex PCR; TCRdb's copy has only in-frame clones and leaves some out. The table includes about 110,000 clones, about 50% detected once. The sequenced material came from NKG2D-low CD8+ T cells sorted from blood. The receptors were gathered from a human donor with alopecia areata.

The V call is TRBV28, the J call TRBJ2-7, with 7 bases identical to TRBD2. J gave up 0 bases and V 2 bases, and 4 bases lay outside the gene matches. The CDR3 length is 15 residues. Germline CDR1 and CDR2: MDHEN and SYDVKM. The CDR3 DNA reads TGTGCCAGCAGTTTAGAGGGCGGGAGCTCCTACGAGCAGTACTTC. Translated: CASSLEGGSSYEQYF. Filled out from reference TRBV28 and TRBJ2-7, the complete variable domain reads DVKVTQSSRYLVKRTGEKVFLECVQDMDHENMFWYRQDPGLGLRLIYFSYDVKMKEKGDIPEGYSVSREKKERFSLILESASTNQTSMYLCASSLEGGSSYEQYFGPGTRLTVT.

This clone was seen more than once but under ten times. This chain links TRBV2 with TRBJ2-1; maybe TRBD2 (6 bases). The CDR3 has 15 residues. CDR1 is SNHLY, CDR2 FYNNEI, per germline. Trimming removed 3 bases from V and 8 bases from J, with 17 bases in between. CDR3 sequence: CASSDGGYPGDEQFF. The CDR3 nucleotides are TGTGCCAGCAGTGATGGGGGGTACCCCGGAGATGAGCAGTTCTTC.

This clone was counted many times. This rearrangement joins TRBV11-1 to TRBJ2-7; maybe TRBD2 (7 bases). The CDR3 contains 15 residues. The V gene's germline CDR1 is SGHAT and CDR2 FQDESV (reference sequence). V shed 4 bases and J shed 4 bases, with 17 bases lying between them. This CDR3 is CASSYGRGAGYEQYF. In nucleotides, the CDR3 is TGTGCCAGCAGCTACGGACGGGGGGCCGGGTACGAGCAGTACTTC.

The chain couples TRBV29-1 to TRBJ2-1; 9 bases align to TRBD2. The CDR3 is 11 amino acids. CDR1 and CDR2 from the germline V gene are SQVTM and ANQGSEA. Trimming cost V 5 bases and J 10 bases; bases outside gene matches: 3. DNA for the CDR3: TGCAGCGTTTTGCGGGAGGGGGAGCAGTTCTTC. It codes for CSVLREGEQFF.

The chain combines TRBV28 with TRBJ2-1; 8 bases match TRBD2. The CDR3 totals 14 residues. The germline CDR1 and CDR2 sequences are MDHEN and SYDVKM. The ends lost 5 bases at V and 7 bases at J; junction bases unmatched: 7. CDR3 coding DNA: TGTGCCAGCAGTCCGGGACTAGGGGGGAATGAGCAGTTCTTC. It yields the protein CASSPGLGGNEQFF.

This clone was observed once. This chain connects TRBV7-9 to TRBJ2-1, with TRBD1 identical over 7 bases. The length of the CDR3 is 15 residues. J lost 6 bases, V lost 5 bases, and 10 bases had no gene match. CDR1 and CDR2 from the germline V gene are SEHNR and FQNEAQ (reference sequence). The CDR3 DNA sequence: TGTGCCAGCAGCCCGCTCGGGGACAGAATCAATGAGCAGTTCTTC. Residues: CASSPLGDRINEQFF.

As regards this clone: A read error likely explains this, since a far larger clone differs by one base. This chain uses TRBV14 with TRBJ1-1; no definite D call. Trimming removed 1 base at V and 5 bases at J, with 11 bases between. The CDR3 has 14 residues. Per the germline V gene, CDR1 is SGHDN and CDR2 is FVKESK. The CDR3 DNA reads as TGTGCCAGCAGCCAAGTGTCTATCTCTACTGAAGCTTTCTTT. Its translation is CASSQVSISTEAFF. Drawing the rest from reference TRBV14 and TRBJ1-1, the complete variable domain is EAGVTQFPSHSVIEKGQTVTLRCDPISGHDNLYWYRRVMGKEIKFLLHFVKESKQDESGMPNNRFLAERTGGTYSTLKVQPAELEDSGVYFCASSQVSISTEAFFGQGTRLTVV.

J is TRBJ2-3 and V is TRBV5-8, with D possibly matching TRBD2 (5 bases). There are 13 residues in the CDR3. Per the germline V gene, CDR1 is SGHTS and CDR2 is YDEGEE. V lost 4 bases to trimming and J lost 2 bases, with 8 bases between them. CDR3 in amino acids: CASSLAVTDTQYF. The CDR3 DNA sequence: TGTGCCAGCAGCCTAGCAGTCACAGATACGCAGTATTTT.

This clone turned up a few times. The rearrangement joins TRBV7-8 to TRBJ2-2; TRBD2 aligns across 15 bases. The trim removed 1 base at V and 4 bases at J, leaving 13 bases unmatched. Germline V gene lookup returns CDR1 SGHVS and CDR2 FQNEAQ. This CDR3 spans 21 amino acids. CDR3 residues: CASSLVWGLAGGDKGTGELFF. For the CDR3, the DNA is TGTGCCAGCAGCTTAGTTTGGGGACTAGCGGGAGGAGATAAAGGCACCGGGGAGCTGTTTTTT.

This clone showed up just a few times. The V call is TRBV19, the J call TRBJ1-1; D is perhaps TRBD1 (6 bases). The CDR3 is 11 amino acids. CDR1 is LNHDA and CDR2 is SQIVND in the germline V gene (reference sequence). This chain's CDR3 is CESRGGTEAFF. The CDR3 DNA reads TGTGAGTCAAGGGGGGGCACTGAAGCTTTCTTT.

V and J are TRBV4-1 and TRBJ2-1; 7 nucleotides match TRBD2. V was clipped by 5 bases and J by 10 bases; unmatched bases: 5. The CDR3 extends over 12 amino acids. CDR1 and CDR2 (germline): MGHRA, YSYEKL. Here the CDR3 DNA reads TGCGCCAGCAGCTCCGGGACTACCGAGCAGTTCTTC. Encoded protein: CASSSGTTEQFF.

CDR3 sequence: CASSFSGQPQHF. DNA for the CDR3: TGTGCCAGCAGCTTTTCTGGTCAGCCCCAGCATTTT. The V call is TRBV7-9, the J call TRBJ1-5; no firm D call. Germline V CDR1 and CDR2: SEHNR, FQNEAQ (reference sequence). With 3 bases removed from V and 6 bases from J, the gap between germline ends came to 6 bases. The CDR3 is 12 residues long. Complete variable domain (other parts from reference TRBV7-9 and TRBJ1-5): DTGVSQNPRHKITKRGQNVTFRCDPISEHNRLYWYRQTLGQGPEFLTYFQNEAQLEKSRLLSDRFSAERPKGSFSTLEIQRTEQGDSAMYLCASSFSGQPQHFGDGTRLSIL.

This clone was seen a few times. The chain couples TRBV28 to TRBJ2-7; D gene uncertain. The CDR3 consists of 13 residues. V lost 7 bases to trimming and J lost 4 bases, with 14 bases between them. Germline CDR1 MDHEN, CDR2 SYDVKM. Written as DNA, the CDR3 is TGTGCCAGCAACTATGGAGACGGTTACGAGCAGTACTTC. It specifies CASNYGDGYEQYF. Full variable domain (remainder filled in from reference TRBV28 and TRBJ2-7): DVKVTQSSRYLVKRTGEKVFLECVQDMDHENMFWYRQDPGLGLRLIYFSYDVKMKEKGDIPEGYSVSREKKERFSLILESASTNQTSMYLCASNYGDGYEQYFGPGTRLTVT.

This chain links TRBV4-1 with TRBJ2-1, with 11 bases identical to TRBD2. This CDR3 has 18 amino acids. J lost 3 bases, V lost 2 bases, and 9 bases had no gene match. Germline V gene sequence: CDR1 MGHRA, CDR2 YSYEKL. CDR3 sequence (DNA): TGCGCCAGCAGCCAAATGACCTTGACTAGCGGGAACTACAATGAGCAGTTCTTC. Protein: CASSQMTLTSGNYNEQFF.

The V and J genes are TRBV19 and TRBJ2-5; the D gene is possibly TRBD1 (6 bases). V was cut by 5 bases and J by 6 bases, with 13 bases left in between. The CDR3 runs to 13 residues. Germline V gene lookup returns CDR1 LNHDA and CDR2 SQIVND (reference sequence). This CDR3 reads CASSLDRRKTQYF. The CDR3 nucleotides are TGTGCCAGTAGTCTCGACAGGAGGAAGACCCAGTACTTC.

V is TRBV2 and J is TRBJ1-5; TRBD1 matches 11 bases. Germline V gene sequence: CDR1 SNHLY, CDR2 FYNNEI. This CDR3 region has 17 residues. The ends lost 3 bases at V and 2 bases at J; junction bases unmatched: 6. CDR3 residues: CASSEGDRGDGNQPQHF. The CDR3 nucleotides read TGTGCCAGCAGTGAGGGGGACAGGGGGGATGGCAATCAGCCCCAGCATTTT.

V gene TRBV5-6 combines with J gene TRBJ1-5, with D tentatively TRBD1 (6 bases). V gave up 0 bases and J gave up 0 bases, with 10 bases separating them. CDR1 is SGHDT, CDR2 YYEEEE, per germline. The CDR3 runs to 16 residues. The CDR3 DNA reads TGTGCCAGCAGCTTGGCCCGCAGGGGTAGCAATCAGCCCCAGCATTTT. This sequence encodes CASSLARRGSNQPQHF. The full variable domain, its missing parts supplied by reference TRBV5-6 and TRBJ1-5, is DAGVTQSPTHLIKTRGQQVTLRCSPKSGHDTVSWYQQALGQGPQFIFQYYEEEERQRGNFPDRFSGHQFPNYSSELNVNALLLGDSALYLCASSLARRGSNQPQHFGDGTRLSIL.

The rearrangement links TRBV2 to TRBJ2-1; D tentatively reads TRBD1 or TRBD2 (5 bases each). Germline V gene data show CDR1 as SNHLY and CDR2 as FYNNEI. The V end lost 2 bases, the J end lost 5 bases, and 13 bases lay between the germline ends. The CDR3 is 15 residues long. CDR3 DNA sequence: TGTGCCAGCAGTGAAATTCAGGGACGACACAATGAGCAGTTCTTC. Protein: CASSEIQGRHNEQFF.

J is TRBJ2-7 and V is TRBV15; no clear D gene. From germline, CDR1 is LNHNV and CDR2 YYDKDF (reference sequence). CDR3 size: 18 residues. Trimming stripped 0 bases from V and 4 bases from J, with 22 bases between. The CDR3 spells CATSRDPPVLADQYEQYF. As DNA, the CDR3 is TGTGCCACCAGCAGAGATCCCCCCGTTTTAGCCGACCAATACGAGCAGTACTTC.

V is TRBV28 and J is TRBJ2-5, with TRBD1 matching 9 bases. The CDR3 extends over 17 amino acids. The germline gives CDR1 MDHEN, CDR2 SYDVKM. V was pared by 4 bases and J by 4 bases, with 13 bases of the junction left unmatched. CDR3 bases: TGTGCCAGCAGTTCCGGGACAGGGAGTCGCATAGGAGAGACCCAGTACTTC. Protein: CASSSGTGSRIGETQYF. The full variable domain, completed using reference TRBV28 and TRBJ2-5, is DVKVTQSSRYLVKRTGEKVFLECVQDMDHENMFWYRQDPGLGLRLIYFSYDVKMKEKGDIPEGYSVSREKKERFSLILESASTNQTSMYLCASSSGTGSRIGETQYFGPGTRLLVL.

This rearrangement joins TRBV11-1 to TRBJ2-5; no clear D gene. The CDR3 is made up of 15 amino acids. V was pared by 5 bases and J by 4 bases, with 17 bases between. The V gene's germline CDR1 is SGHAT and CDR2 FQDESV (reference sequence). In DNA form, the CDR3 reads TGTGCCAGCAGCCCGGCCTTCGGGTTAAGAGAGACCCAGTACTTC. This translates into CASSPAFGLRETQYF.

This chain connects TRBV23-1 to TRBJ1-1; D may be TRBD1 (5 bases). TRBV23-1 is known as an ORF, though its function is uncertain. The CDR3 consists of 15 residues. With 8 bases removed from V and 2 bases from J, the gap between germline ends came to 18 bases. Here the CDR3 reads CASHMGRVKNTEAFF. The DNA for the CDR3 is TGCGCCAGCCACATGGGCAGGGTAAAAAACACTGAAGCTTTCTTT.

The chain couples TRBV28 to TRBJ2-7; D assignment may be TRBD1 or TRBD2 (5 bases each). V lost 1 base and J lost 0, with 16 bases in between. CDR1 and CDR2 from the germline V gene are MDHEN and SYDVKM. CDR3 length: 17 amino acids. The CDR3 reads CASSLFTGGPSSYEQYF. The CDR3 region has the DNA TGTGCCAGCAGTTTATTTACAGGAGGACCCAGCTCCTACGAGCAGTACTTC. Full variable domain (missing parts from reference TRBV28 and TRBJ2-7): DVKVTQSSRYLVKRTGEKVFLECVQDMDHENMFWYRQDPGLGLRLIYFSYDVKMKEKGDIPEGYSVSREKKERFSLILESASTNQTSMYLCASSLFTGGPSSYEQYFGPGTRLTVT.